Given below is one T cell receptor (beta chain) in context. This entry comes from a study of blood T cell repertoires in COVID-19. Looked up from germline, CDR1 is LGHDT and CDR2 is YNNKEL (reference sequence). This CDR3 has 15 residues. The V gene end was trimmed by 4 bases and the J gene end by 5 bases; junction bases not matched to a gene: 7. Produced via immunoSEQ multiplex PCR; TCRdb's table is partial and in-frame only. The sample contains more than 75,000 clones, 89% of which appear only once. The V and J genes are TRBV3-1 (or the pseudogene TRBV3-2) and TRBJ1-2; 10 nucleotides match TRBD1. What was sequenced was peripheral blood. This TCR derives from a man aged 50 to 60 with COVID-19, enrolled during active disease. The chain's CDR3 is CASSPRTGGKYGYTF. The CDR3 DNA follows: TGTGCCAGCAGCCCTCGGACAGGGGGAAAGTATGGCTACACCTTC.